The next 9 T cell receptor beta chains were all read from a single sample in a study of brain T cells in children with intractable seizures. This table comes from immunoSEQ multiplex PCR, and its TCRdb copy is limited to in-frame clones, with some not included. The repertoire holds 50,000 to 75,000 clones, with around 95% as singletons. The starting material was peripheral blood, obtained at surgery. The receptors stem from a boy younger than two with focal cortical dysplasia and intractable seizures.

The chain links TRBV10-3 to TRBJ1-4, with 12 bases aligning to TRBD1. Germline V lookup: CDR1 ENHRY, CDR2 SYGVKD. This CDR3 is 17 amino acids long. The J segment lost 0 bases and the V segment lost 2 bases, leaving 1 base of the junction unmatched. CDR3 sequence reads: CAISEGDRGPTNEKLFF. Here the CDR3 DNA reads TGTGCCATCAGTGAGGGGGACAGGGGGCCAACTAATGAAAAACTGTTTTTT.

The chain uses TRBV28 and TRBJ2-7; D not resolved. The germline V and J ends were trimmed by 6 bases and 3 bases, with 9 bases remaining between them. Germline V CDR1 and CDR2: MDHEN, SYDVKM. The CDR3 runs to 12 residues. The CDR3 DNA is TGTGCCAGCAGAATACCGGGCTACGAGCAGTACTTC. Its protein is CASRIPGYEQYF.

The J gene is TRBJ2-3, the V gene TRBV4-3; D is uncertain. The CDR3 consists of 16 residues. V dropped 0 bases and J dropped 5 bases, with 15 bases sitting between them. CDR1 and CDR2 (germline): LGHNA, YSLEER. The CDR3 here is CASSQEATQYRDTQYF. The DNA of the CDR3 is TGCGCCAGCAGCCAAGAAGCGACACAGTACCGAGATACGCAGTATTTT.

The chain joins TRBV19 to TRBJ2-1; 8 bases map to TRBD2. The V gene's germline CDR1 is LNHDA and CDR2 SQIVND (reference sequence). V gave up 5 bases and J gave up 4 bases; unmatched junction bases: 4. The CDR3 loop spans 14 amino acids. The CDR3 is CASSGSGRYNEQFF. The CDR3 nucleotides read TGTGCCAGTAGTGGGAGCGGGAGATACAATGAGCAGTTCTTC.

The CDR3 reads CATTVGTGEQPQHF. The CDR3 nucleotides are TGTGCTACGACCGTGGGGACAGGGGAGCAGCCCCAGCATTTT. The genes are TRBV10-3 and TRBJ1-5; 10 nucleotides align to TRBD1. The CDR3 consists of 14 residues. CDR1 ENHRY and CDR2 SYGVKD come from the germline V gene.

This sequence joins TRBV6-5 and TRBJ2-3; 8 bases map to TRBD2. There are 15 residues in the CDR3. CDR1 and CDR2 from the germline V gene are MNHEY and SVGAGI. Losses at the gene ends were 3 bases for V and 3 bases for J; bases not matched to a gene: 5. The CDR3 DNA reads as TGTGCCAGCAGTTATAGCGGGACTGGGACAGATACGCAGTATTTT. It encodes CASSYSGTGTDTQYF.

This chain uses TRBV6-5 with TRBJ2-6; tentative D call: TRBD1 (5 bases). The CDR3 contains 14 residues. V was clipped by 6 bases and J by 3 bases, with 9 bases between them. CDR1 MNHEY and CDR2 SVGAGI come from the germline V gene. The DNA of the CDR3 is TGTGCCAGCAGGAGCAGGGATGGGGCCAACGTCCTGACTTTC. Translated, it gives CASRSRDGANVLTF.

The genes are TRBV5-4 and TRBJ2-7; D not resolved. Germline V CDR1 and CDR2: SGHNT, YYREEE (reference sequence). The CDR3 is made up of 13 amino acids. Trimming took 0 bases from V and 5 from J, leaving 9 bases between them. CDR3 DNA: TGTGCCAGCAGCTTGGTGGGATCCCACGAGCAGTACTTC. It is translated as CASSLVGSHEQYF.

The V and J genes are TRBV5-4 and TRBJ2-7; 12 nucleotides agree with TRBD1. CDR1 is SGHNT, CDR2 YYREEE, per germline (reference sequence). This CDR3 contains 15 residues. V gave up 3 bases and J gave up 6 bases; unmatched junction bases: 7. This chain's CDR3 is CASSSGQGARSEQYF. CDR3 DNA: TGTGCCAGCAGCTCGGGACAGGGGGCGCGTTCCGAGCAGTACTTC.